The T cell receptor beta chain under discussion was sequenced for a study of blood T cell repertoires in COVID-19 (dated by TCRdb to 2018 to 2021). Some background on the complete study: Samples covering the acute and convalescent phases of COVID-19 were provided by collaborators in the United States, Italy and Spain. Nearly every sample came with metadata listing a de-identified subject ID, COVID-19 status, age in years and sex. The dataset comprised deeply sampled blood TCRbeta repertoires from subjects exposed to, actively infected with, or recovered from COVID-19. Samples were obtained from the ongoing ImmuneRACE study (first 160 participants) and from over 1,000 subjects provided by 6 global collaborators. Where HLA class I and class II types were available, the types were taken from metadata supplied by the sample provider, not from assay-based typing. The repertoires were made available in a free public database intended to serve as a resource for research on the immune response to SARS-CoV-2. The material from the prospective study consisted of cDNA or gDNA derived from T cells, B-cell-depleted T cells, or PBMCs.

The collaborating institutions used their own protocols to collect whole blood in K2EDTA tubes. For TCRbeta analysis, collaborators shipped samples as frozen whole blood, isolated PBMCs, or DNA extracted from either of those sample types. The research as a whole found: Clinical and demographic metadata were provided uncurated, with the amount varying by source and participant.

The immunoSEQ Assay, a bias-controlled multiplex PCR, was used to amplify TCRbeta CDR3 regions from genomic DNA. In the source study's methods: The number of nucleated cells in each sample was estimated by amplification of reference gene primers within the assay. Sequence reads were collapsed and filtered to measure the absolute abundance of every unique TCRbeta CDR3 rearrangement. For each sample, productive Simpson clonality was calculated as the square root of Simpson's diversity index across productive rearrangements. TCRdb mirrors the immuneACCESS table, restricted to in-frame sequences. Some clones are absent from its copies; in checked studies, under half trace to an unresolved V gene, and the reason for the others is unknown. Clonal size and the V and J genes are those of that table, whereas D and trimming came from the DNA. Recorded for this sample are about 65,000 clones; 80% to 90% of them occurred a single time. The top ten constitute more than 13% of the sample.

As encoded in the germline V gene, CDR1 is KGHSH while CDR2 is LQKENI. The CDR3 starts with the cysteine, ends with the phenylalanine, and has 16 residues. Just CDR3 DNA is preserved here, 48 bases in frame from base 1. The junction shows trimming of 5 bases on V and 3 bases on J, plus 18 bases between the germline ends. Details on this clone: Its antigen remains unidentified. Base qualities are not provided; no much larger clone lies one nucleotide away.

The material sequenced was peripheral blood. This clonotype originated in a man at least 80 years old with acute or convalescent COVID-19. Recombination linked TRBV18 to TRBJ2-3; a weak D assignment points to TRBD2 (6 bases agree). In nucleotide form, the sequence is TGTGCCAGCTCAACCACCTTTGCGGGGATTACAGATACGCAGTATTTT. Translated, this is CASSTTFAGITDTQYF.